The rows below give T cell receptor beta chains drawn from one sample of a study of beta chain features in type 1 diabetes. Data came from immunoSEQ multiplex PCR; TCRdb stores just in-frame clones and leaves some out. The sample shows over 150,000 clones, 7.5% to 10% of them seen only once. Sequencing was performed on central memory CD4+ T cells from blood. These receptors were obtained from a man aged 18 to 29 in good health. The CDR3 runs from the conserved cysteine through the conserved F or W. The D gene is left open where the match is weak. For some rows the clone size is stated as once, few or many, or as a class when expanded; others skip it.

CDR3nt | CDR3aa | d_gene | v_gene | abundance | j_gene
TGTGCCAGTAGTATAGTCGGACAGGGGACATATGGCTACACCTTC | CASSIVGQGTYGYTF | TRBD1 | TRBV19 | NA | TRBJ1-2
TGTGCCAGCAGCGTTGGGGACAGTTACAATGAGCAGTTCTTC | CASSVGDSYNEQFF | TRBD1 | TRBV9 | many | TRBJ2-1
TGCGCCAGCAGCCCCCGTCCCGGGACAGGTTGGCGGCAGTACTTC | CASSPRPGTGWRQYF | TRBD1 | TRBV4-3 | few | TRBJ2-7
TGTGCCAGCAGCGATAACAGGGGGCGGCGTCAGCCCCAGCATTTT | CASSDNRGRRQPQHF | TRBD1 | TRBV7-8 | NA | TRBJ1-5
TGTGCCAGCAGCTTAAACCCGGGAAGAGAGACCCAGTACTTC | CASSLNPGRETQYF | NA | TRBV7-3 | NA | TRBJ2-5
TGTGCCAAGGGACGGGACAGCCTAGCCAAAAACATTCAGTACTTC | CAKGRDSLAKNIQYF | TRBD1 | TRBV7-6 | few | TRBJ2-4
TGTGCCAGCCGAATGGGGTCGGACTCAGTGGTGGCAGATACGCAGTATTTT | CASRMGSDSVVADTQYF | NA | TRBV18 | NA | TRBJ2-3
TGTGCCAGGGGAGGTAATGAGCAGTTCTTC | CARGGNEQFF | NA | TRBV2 | few | TRBJ2-1
TGTGCCAGCAGCTTAACCGTGGGCAGCGGAGCTTTCTTT | CASSLTVGSGAFF | NA | TRBV7-3 | few | TRBJ1-1
TGTGCCAGCAGCCGGACAGGGAAGTTAGATTATGGCTACACCTTC | CASSRTGKLDYGYTF | TRBD1 | TRBV28 | many | TRBJ1-2
TGTGCCAGTAGTACCCAGGGAGATCGGGAGGGGACCCAGTACTTC | CASSTQGDREGTQYF | TRBD2 | TRBV19 | NA | TRBJ2-5
TGCGCCAGCAGCGAGGGCAGGGGGCGGGTCGAGACCCAGTACTTC | CASSEGRGRVETQYF | TRBD1 | TRBV5-1 | many | TRBJ2-5
TGTGCCAGCAGCCCCAGACAGGCTAAAGGAAACACCATATATTTT | CASSPRQAKGNTIYF | NA | TRBV9 | NA | TRBJ1-3
TGTGCCAGCAGCTCGCCGGGACAGGGAAAATCTAACTATGGCTACACCTTC | CASSSPGQGKSNYGYTF | TRBD1 | TRBV5-4 | few | TRBJ1-2
TGCGCCAGCAGCCGCGGGACAGGGGCGACTAGCTCACCCCTCCACTTT | CASSRGTGATSSPLHF | TRBD1 | TRBV4-3 | few | TRBJ1-6
TGTGCCAGCAGCCCGAGGAGGGGCTTATGGGCTTTCTTT | CASSPRRGLWAFF | NA | TRBV11-1 | NA | TRBJ1-1
TGTGCCAGCAGTCGCCCTAGCGGCAACATAGCCAAAAACATTCAGTACTTC | CASSRPSGNIAKNIQYF | TRBD2 | TRBV7-9 | few | TRBJ2-4
TGTGCCAGCAGCCCCCGTGGGGGGGGCCCTGAAACTGAAGCTTTCTTT | CASSPRGGGPETEAFF | NA | TRBV9 | few | TRBJ1-1
TGTGCCAGCAGCGTAGGAGTAGGGGATACCGGGGAGCTGTTTTTT | CASSVGVGDTGELFF | NA | TRBV9 | NA | TRBJ2-2
TGTGCCAGCGCCTTTTCTGGCGGGGGGCAAGAGACCCAGTACTTC | CASAFSGGGQETQYF | TRBD2 | TRBV6-5 | few | TRBJ2-5
TGTGCCAGCAGCTCCACGGCGGGGGATAGCTATGGCTACACCTTC | CASSSTAGDSYGYTF | NA | TRBV5-4 | NA | TRBJ1-2
TGTGCCATCACTGGGACTAGCGGGGAGCTCGGGGAGCTGTTTTTT | CAITGTSGELGELFF | TRBD2 | TRBV10-3 | many | TRBJ2-2
TGTGCCAGTAGTATATCGAAGGACAGAAACAATGAGCAGTTCTTC | CASSISKDRNNEQFF | NA | TRBV19 | few | TRBJ2-1
TGTGCCAGCAGGCTTGGAGGGTGGGACAGGGGAAATGAGCAGTTCTTC | CASRLGGWDRGNEQFF | TRBD1 | TRBV5-6 | many | TRBJ2-1
TGTGCCTGGAGTGATGGAGTAAGGTTCGGCTACACCTTC | CAWSDGVRFGYTF | NA | TRBV30 | NA | TRBJ1-2
TGTGCCAGCAGAGGCAGGGAATCACCCCTCCACTTT | CASRGRESPLHF | NA | TRBV6-5 | NA | TRBJ1-6
TGTGCCAGCAGCCCTAGGACTAGCAGAAACAATGAGCAGTTCTTC | CASSPRTSRNNEQFF | NA | TRBV21-1 | few | TRBJ2-1
NA | CASSSSTEETQYF | NA | TRBV28 | few | TRBJ2-5
TGTGCCAGCTCACCCCCGGGACAGGGTAACCTCTACAATGAGCAGTTCTTC | CASSPPGQGNLYNEQFF | TRBD1 | TRBV18 | many | TRBJ2-1
TGTGCCATCAGTGAGTTTACAGGGGCCGGACAGCCCCAGCATTTT | CAISEFTGAGQPQHF | TRBD1 | TRBV10-3 | few | TRBJ1-5